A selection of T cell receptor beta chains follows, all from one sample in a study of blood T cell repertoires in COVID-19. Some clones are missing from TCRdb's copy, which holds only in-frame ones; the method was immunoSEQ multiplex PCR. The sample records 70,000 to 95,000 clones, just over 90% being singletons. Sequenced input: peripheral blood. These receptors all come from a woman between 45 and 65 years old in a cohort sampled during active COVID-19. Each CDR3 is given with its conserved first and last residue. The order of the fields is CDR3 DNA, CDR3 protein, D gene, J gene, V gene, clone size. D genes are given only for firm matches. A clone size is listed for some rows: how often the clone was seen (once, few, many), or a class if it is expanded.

TGTGCCAGCAGCCAAGCCCGCAGCGCGACCCAGTACTTC,CASSQARSATQYF,.,TRBJ2-5,TRBV14,.
TGTGCCACCAGCAGCCTCGAACAGGGGCGGACAGGGGACTCCTACGAGCAGTACTTC,CATSSLEQGRTGDSYEQYF,TRBD1,TRBJ2-7,TRBV15,.
TGCGCCAGCCCAGCGGGGGGAAACACCGGGGAGCTGTTTTTT,CASPAGGNTGELFF,TRBD2,TRBJ2-2,TRBV5-1,.
TGCGCCAGCAGCTACGGGAATGAGCAGTTCTTC,CASSYGNEQFF,.,TRBJ2-1,TRBV4-1,.
TGTGCCAGTAGTTCCACGGGGTTCGGCACAGATACGCAGTATTTT,CASSSTGFGTDTQYF,.,TRBJ2-3,TRBV19,.
TGTGCCAGCAGTCCTCGCAGACTAGCGGGACAAGAGACCCAGTACTTC,CASSPRRLAGQETQYF,TRBD2,TRBJ2-5,TRBV9,.
TGTGCCATCGACGAGTCCCCTGGACAAGGGGAGCTGTTTTTT,CAIDESPGQGELFF,.,TRBJ2-2,TRBV6-5,.
TGTGCCAGCAGCAAAGCGGGACAGGGGTACAATGAGCAGTTCTTC,CASSKAGQGYNEQFF,TRBD1,TRBJ2-1,TRBV28,.
TGTGCCAGCAGTTACTCGACAGGACAGGGTCCCTACGAGCAGTACTTC,CASSYSTGQGPYEQYF,TRBD1,TRBJ2-7,TRBV6-5,.
TGTGCCACCCAGACAGGGTCTTTGAACACTGAAGCTTTCTTT,CATQTGSLNTEAFF,TRBD1,TRBJ1-1,TRBV19,.
TGCAGCGTAACCCGGGGGGGCCGATTCGATGAGCAGTTCTTC,CSVTRGGRFDEQFF,TRBD2,TRBJ2-1,TRBV29-1,.
TGTGCCAGCAGTTTAGTAGCGCCCCCACGGGATGAGCAGTTCTTC,CASSLVAPPRDEQFF,.,TRBJ2-1,TRBV27,.
TGTGCCAGCAGCTACAGGGCTAGCAATCAGCCCCAGCATTTT,CASSYRASNQPQHF,.,TRBJ1-5,TRBV5-8,.
TGCGCCAGCAGCTTGGTCGCAGGGGGCTCCTACGAGCAGTACTTC,CASSLVAGGSYEQYF,TRBD1,TRBJ2-7,TRBV5-1,.
TGTGCCAGCAGTTACTCGGCACTAGCGGAGAGCACAGATACGCAGTATTTT,CASSYSALAESTDTQYF,TRBD2,TRBJ2-3,TRBV6-2/TRBV6-3,.
TGCGCCAGCGCCCTGGGGGGGGCAGATACGCAGTATTTT,CASALGGADTQYF,TRBD2,TRBJ2-3,TRBV10-2,.
TGTGCCAGTAGTAGCGGGAGGGCCTTAGATACGCAGTATTTT,CASSSGRALDTQYF,TRBD2,TRBJ2-3,TRBV19,.
TGTGCCAGCAGCACCAGACTAGCGGGAGGCATCACAGATACGCAGTATTTT,CASSTRLAGGITDTQYF,TRBD2,TRBJ2-3,TRBV7-8,once
TGTGCCTGGAGTGTACGTGAACGTAGGGGAGATACGCAGTATTTT,CAWSVRERRGDTQYF,.,TRBJ2-3,TRBV30,.
TGTGCCAGCAGCTTAGCGTCAGGGTTCAGTTCACCCCTCCACTTT,CASSLASGFSSPLHF,.,TRBJ1-6,TRBV7-8,.
TGTGCCAGCAGCTTAGGGGACTACTCTGGCGAGCAGTACTTC,CASSLGDYSGEQYF,TRBD2,TRBJ2-7,TRBV7-2,.
TGTGCCAGCAGCGCCAGCACGACAGGGGGCTATGGCTACACCTTC,CASSASTTGGYGYTF,TRBD1,TRBJ1-2,TRBV9,.
TGTGCCACCAGCAGAGATCTCCTTGCTAGAGCCGAAGAGACCCAGTACTTC,CATSRDLLARAEETQYF,.,TRBJ2-5,TRBV15,once
TGTGCCAGCAGCTTGGTACAGTCCTACGAGCAGTACTTC,CASSLVQSYEQYF,.,TRBJ2-7,TRBV11-1,.
TGTGCCAGCAGCTTAAGGGGCAGTTCCTACAATGAGCAGTTCTTC,CASSLRGSSYNEQFF,.,TRBJ2-1,TRBV11-1,.
TGTGCCAGCAGCCTCGGGAACACTGAAGCTTTCTTT,CASSLGNTEAFF,.,TRBJ1-1,TRBV2,few
TGTGCCAGCAGTAGCGGACAGGGTGCGGTCTATGGCTACACCTTC,CASSSGQGAVYGYTF,TRBD1,TRBJ1-2,TRBV6-6,.
TGTGCCAGCAGCGTAGGTTTGTATAGCGGGACTAGCGGGACCAAAAACATTCAGTACTTC,CASSVGLYSGTSGTKNIQYF,TRBD2,TRBJ2-4,TRBV9,.
TGTGCCAGCACCCTACAGGGTGGAAACACCATATATTTT,CASTLQGGNTIYF,.,TRBJ1-3,TRBV12-3/TRBV12-4,few
TGTGCCAGCTCACCAGTACAGAGCTCTGGAAACACCATATATTTT,CASSPVQSSGNTIYF,.,TRBJ1-3,TRBV18,.
TGTGCCAGCAAATACACGTATAGCAATCAGCCCCAGCATTTT,CASKYTYSNQPQHF,.,TRBJ1-5,TRBV2,once
TGTGCCAGCAGCTTAGTGTTGGGCCCGGAGCCCCAGCATTTT,CASSLVLGPEPQHF,.,TRBJ1-5,TRBV7-8,.
TGTGCCAGCTCCCGAGGGACTAGCGGGGGGGCGGATGAGCAGTTCTTC,CASSRGTSGGADEQFF,TRBD2,TRBJ2-1,TRBV18,.
TGTGCCAGCACCGCTGGGCTTTCTGGAAACACCATATATTTT,CASTAGLSGNTIYF,.,TRBJ1-3,TRBV2,.
TGCGCCAGTCGTCTGAGGTCGGTCACCGGGGAGCTGTTTTTT,CASRLRSVTGELFF,.,TRBJ2-2,TRBV23-1,.
TGTGCCAGTAGTACACGGGGATACGAGCAGTACTTC,CASSTRGYEQYF,.,TRBJ2-7,TRBV19,.
TGTGCCAGCAGGTCAACGGTGGGACAGAGCTTCTATGGCTACACCTTC,CASRSTVGQSFYGYTF,TRBD1,TRBJ1-2,TRBV7-9,.
TGTGCCATGCGGGGCACATCGACAGATACGCAGTATTTT,CAMRGTSTDTQYF,.,TRBJ2-3,TRBV10-3,once
TGTGCCAGCAGCTTACTGACAGGGGTGTTTTGGAATGAGCAGTTCTTC,CASSLLTGVFWNEQFF,.,TRBJ2-1,TRBV21-1,.